A single sample gave rise to the 9 T cell receptor beta chains below, sequenced in a study of CD8+CD57+ T cells in acquired aplastic anemia. Patients selected for sequencing had displayed CD8+CD57+ cell expansion by flow cytometry. TCR beta VDJ and CDR3 profiles were obtained from a genomic DNA template. TCRdb ran MiXCR on the reads and lists one entry per CDR3 protein. The top ten clones hold approximately 9.7% of a sample with 200,000 or so distinct CDR3 sequences, approximately 50% of them seen once. Sequencing was performed on sorted CD4+, CD8+, or CD8+CD57+ T cells (not recorded which) from PBMCs. The source is a human donor with aplastic anemia.

The sample holds many counts of this clonotype. The chain links TRBV12-3 or TRBV12-4 to TRBJ1-1, with D hard to call. V was clipped by 5 bases and J by 0 bases, with 10 bases between them. This CDR3 is built from 14 residues. The CDR3 region has the DNA TGTGCCAGCAGTCCCCACCTATTGAACACTGAAGCTTTCTTT. It translates to CASSPHLLNTEAFF.

This chain connects TRBV5-6 to TRBJ1-5, with TRBD1 matching 9 bases. The CDR3 has 16 amino acids. The V and J ends lost 0 bases and 4 bases, in that order; junction bases with no gene match: 5. CDR1 and CDR2 (germline): SGHDT, YYEEEE. The CDR3 bases are TGTGCCAGCAGCTTGGAGGGACAGGGCCTAAATCAGCCCCAGCATTTT. Translated: CASSLEGQGLNQPQHF.

The chain links TRBV5-8 to TRBJ1-6; 10 bases match TRBD1. CDR3 length: 14 amino acids. Germline CDR1 and CDR2: SGHTS and YDEGEE. Trimming at V came to 5 bases and at J to 6 bases, leaving 2 bases not matched to a gene. The CDR3 DNA sequence: TGTGCCAGCAGAGGGACAGGGGCTAATTCACCCCTCCACTTT. Protein sequence: CASRGTGANSPLHF.

This clonotype is a singleton in its sample. The V gene is TRBV15, the J gene TRBJ2-5; unclear D gene. Germline CDR1 LNHNV, CDR2 YYDKDF (reference sequence). The V end was cut by 0 bases, the J end by 5 bases, with 4 bases between. The CDR3 spans 12 residues. CDR3 residues: CATSRDAETQYF. Written as DNA, the CDR3 is TGTGCCACCAGCAGAGATGCGGAGACCCAGTACTTC.

J is TRBJ1-5 and V is TRBV7-2, with D tentatively TRBD1 (6 bases). Germline V gives CDR1 SGHTA, CDR2 FQGNSA. V was cut by 5 bases and J by 5 bases, with 16 bases left in between. The CDR3 length is 15 residues. CDR3 in amino acids: CASSPQGFVDQPQHF. CDR3 nucleotides: TGTGCCAGCAGCCCACAGGGCTTCGTTGATCAGCCCCAGCATTTT. Combining the CDR3 with reference TRBV7-2 and TRBJ1-5 gives the whole variable domain GAGVSQSPSNKVTEKGKDVELRCDPISGHTALYWYRQSLGQGLEFLIYFQGNSAPDKSGLPSDRFSAERTGGSVSTLTIQRTQQEDSAVYLCASSPQGFVDQPQHFGDGTRLSIL.

The rearrangement uses TRBV7-3 and TRBJ2-7; 7 bases align to TRBD2. V was pared by 4 bases and J by 2 bases, with 8 bases of the junction left unmatched. The germline gives CDR1 SGHTA, CDR2 FQGTGA. The CDR3 covers 15 residues. The CDR3 DNA reads as TGTGCCAGCAGCTCCCAACCGGGGGGTCCCTACGAGCAGTACTTC. Amino acids: CASSSQPGGPYEQYF.

This clonotype was recorded at least ten times. The V call is TRBV9, the J call TRBJ2-3; D might be TRBD2 (6 bases). The CDR3 totals 13 residues. Trimming removed 3 bases at V and 4 bases at J, with 9 bases between. CDR1 is SGDLS and CDR2 is YYNGEE in the germline V gene. CDR3 sequence (DNA): TGTGCCAGCAGCGCCGGGACTTCAGATACGCAGTATTTT. This translates into CASSAGTSDTQYF.

The chain has TRBV29-1 and TRBJ2-7; D gene ambiguous. CDR1 is SQVTM, CDR2 ANQGSEA, per germline. The ends were cut back, 4 bases at V and 10 bases at J, with 14 bases in the middle. CDR3 size: 11 residues. The CDR3 coding sequence is TGCAGCGTTGCCGACGTCGGAAGTCAGTACTTC. The encoded protein is CSVADVGSQYF.

This clonotype was counted ten times or more. The gene calls are TRBV14 and TRBJ1-2; D gene unclear. The ends were cut back, 0 bases at V and 6 bases at J, with 11 bases in the middle. Germline V CDR1 and CDR2: SGHDN, FVKESK. This CDR3 is 14 amino acids long. CDR3 sequence: CASSQDWGFHGYTF. The CDR3 DNA reads TGTGCCAGCAGCCAAGATTGGGGTTTTCATGGCTACACCTTC.